The clone carrying this T cell receptor beta chain came up many times. Its specificity is not known. The source of the sample is a study of regulatory T cells in long-lasting Graves disease. This CDR3 has 15 amino acids. Trimming removed 4 bases at V and 0 bases at J, with 12 bases between. Arm-PCR of CDR3 regions with iRepertoire HTBI primers generated TCR beta libraries. TCRdb passed the multiplex PCR reads through MiXCR, listing each CDR3 protein once. The sample lists 200,000 to 250,000 distinct CDR3 sequences, roughly 19% occurring once. General observations from the study: Persistent Graves' patients showed reduced TCR diversity versus newly diagnosed patients.

Sample time point: newly diagnosed GD, antithyroid drugs for less than 3 months. Isolated PBMC RNA provided the starting material for the TCR library. The data also belong to a second study, concerning T cells in Graves' hyperthyroidism and ophthalmopathy. That work states: Ophthalmopathy was model-predicted a median about six months pre-onset.

This receptor was identified in a woman between 25 and 40 years old with Graves disease. The input for sequencing was peripheral blood mononuclear cells (PBMCs), taken at new diagnosis, from a patient treated with antithyroid drugs. The chain uses TRBV12-3 or TRBV12-4 and TRBJ1-1; TRBD1 might be the D (5 bases). The CDR3 here is CASSWGNRMNTEAFF. In nucleotides, the CDR3 is TGTGCCAGCAGTTGGGGGAACAGAATGAACACTGAAGCTTTCTTT.